The 14 T cell receptor beta chains below come from one sample, sequenced in a study of multiple sclerosis patients with progressive multifocal leukoencephalopathy. Sequencing used immunoSEQ multiplex PCR; TCRdb keeps in-frame clones, though not all of them. The sample contains under 40,000 clones, about 92% of which appear only once. Specified time point: before natalizumab initiation. The sequencing sample was made of PBMCs. The receptor source for this set is a man aged 30 to 39 with multiple sclerosis.

The V call is TRBV25-1, the J call TRBJ2-7, with 9 bases matching TRBD1. This CDR3 has 15 residues. Germline lookup yields CDR1 MGHDK and CDR2 SYGVNS. The J segment lost 3 bases and the V segment lost 4 bases, leaving 7 bases of the junction unmatched. CDR3 sequence reads: CASSGPGTGYYEQYF. CDR3 coding DNA: TGTGCCAGCAGTGGACCCGGGACAGGGTACTACGAGCAGTACTTC.

The chain recombines TRBV7-9 with TRBJ2-1, with 7 bases lining up with TRBD2. V dropped 0 bases and J dropped 7; count of bases not matched to a gene: 15. This CDR3 is built from 18 residues. Germline assignment: CDR1 SEHNR and CDR2 FQNEAQ (reference sequence). The CDR3: CASSLAGRELYSRNEQFF. The CDR3 DNA follows: TGTGCCAGCAGCTTAGCAGGGCGGGAGCTATATTCGCGTAATGAGCAGTTCTTC.

The chain carries TRBV30 and TRBJ1-2, with TRBD1 as a possible D gene (6 bases). The CDR3 loop spans 12 amino acids. The V gene lost 5 bases and the J gene lost 7 bases, with 14 bases spanning the gap. Germline assignment: CDR1 GTSNPN and CDR2 SVGIG (reference sequence). CDR3 nucleotide sequence: TGTGCCTGGGGACAGACGAATTTTGGCTACACCTTC. It codes for CAWGQTNFGYTF. Full variable domain (outside the CDR3, taken from reference TRBV30 and TRBJ1-2): SQTIHQWPATLVQPVGSPLSLECTVEGTSNPNLYWYRQAAGRGLQLLFYSVGIGQISSEVPQNLSASRPQDRQFILSSKKLLLSDSGFYLCAWGQTNFGYTFGSGTRLTVV.

The chain combines TRBV7-3 with TRBJ2-3; 9 bases fit TRBD2. Per the germline V gene, CDR1 is SGHTA and CDR2 is FQGTGA. After removal of 4 bases from V and 3 bases from J, the junction contained 5 bases not matched to a gene. This CDR3 has 15 residues. The chain's CDR3 is CASSSSGMDTDTQYF. In DNA form, the CDR3 reads TGTGCCAGCAGCTCTAGCGGGATGGATACAGATACGCAGTATTTT.

About this clone itself: Other DNA sequences from this sample encode an identical CDR3 as well. The chain couples TRBV4-1 to TRBJ1-1; D gene uncertain. Germline values: CDR1 MGHRA, CDR2 YSYEKL. The germline V and J ends were trimmed by 0 bases and 3 bases, with 5 bases remaining between them. The CDR3 sequence is 13 residues long. The CDR3, as DNA: TGCGCCAGCAGCCAAGATAGGGACACTGAAGCTTTCTTT. It yields the protein CASSQDRDTEAFF.

This sequence joins TRBV5-4 and TRBJ2-1; TRBD1 might be the D (6 bases). CDR3 length: 15 amino acids. V was clipped by 3 bases and J by 2 bases, with 12 bases between them. CDR1 and CDR2 from the germline V gene are SGHNT and YYREEE (reference sequence). The CDR3 DNA is TGTGCCAGCAGCTCCGGGGACAATCCCTACAATGAGCAGTTCTTC. Its translation is CASSSGDNPYNEQFF. The full variable domain, its missing parts supplied by reference TRBV5-4 and TRBJ2-1, is ETGVTQSPTHLIKTRGQQVTLRCSSQSGHNTVSWYQQALGQGPQFIFQYYREEENGRGNFPPRFSGLQFPNYSSELNVNALELDDSALYLCASSSGDNPYNEQFFGPGTRLTVL.

The table lists this clone with a count of one. The genes are TRBV20-1 and TRBJ1-1; the D is unclear. The germline V and J ends were trimmed by 8 bases and 2 bases, with 9 bases remaining between them. The CDR3 loop spans 11 amino acids. Germline values: CDR1 DFQATT, CDR2 SNEGSKA (reference sequence). In DNA form, the CDR3 reads TGCAGTACAACCTTAAACACTGAAGCTTTCTTT. Translating gives CSTTLNTEAFF.

V usage is TRBV29-1 and J usage is TRBJ2-7; 8 nucleotides line up with TRBD1. The CDR3 is made up of 14 amino acids. V gave up 7 bases and J gave up 0 bases; unmatched junction bases: 8. CDR1 is SQVTM, CDR2 ANQGSEA, per germline. CDR3 protein: CSGTGTGDSYEQYF. CDR3 coding DNA: TGCAGCGGCACCGGGACAGGAGACTCCTACGAGCAGTACTTC.

The V and J genes are TRBV18 and TRBJ1-1; 7 bases line up with TRBD1. Germline trimming cut 3 bases from V and 5 bases from J; bases unmatched to any gene: 6. The CDR3 totals 14 residues. CDR1 and CDR2 (germline): KGHSH, LQKENI. The CDR3: CASSPRQGGTEAFF. The CDR3 DNA reads TGTGCCAGCTCACCTAGACAGGGTGGAACTGAAGCTTTCTTT.

The V call is TRBV18, the J call TRBJ2-2; 10 bases agree with TRBD1. This CDR3 is built from 16 residues. Unmatched junction bases numbered 8, after V lost 6 bases and J lost 4 bases. Germline lookup yields CDR1 KGHSH and CDR2 LQKENI. The CDR3 nucleotides read TGTGCCAGCTCCATGAGCGGGACAGGGGTCACCGGGGAGCTGTTTTTT. Translating it yields CASSMSGTGVTGELFF. The whole variable domain, filled in from reference TRBV18 and TRBJ2-2, reads NAGVMQNPRHLVRRRGQEARLRCSPMKGHSHVYWYRQLPEEGLKFMVYLQKENIIDESGMPKERFSAEFPKEGPSILRIQQVVRGDSAAYFCASSMSGTGVTGELFFGEGSRLTVL.

The J gene is TRBJ1-1, the V gene TRBV2; D gene uncertain. CDR3 size: 18 residues. The V end was cut by 4 bases, the J end by 1 base, with 22 bases between. Germline assignment: CDR1 SNHLY and CDR2 FYNNEI. The CDR3 nucleotides read TGTGCCAGCAGTGTAAGCCCTATCCTCTCAGGAGGGAACACTGAAGCTTTCTTT. Translated, it gives CASSVSPILSGGNTEAFF.

The genes are TRBV19 and TRBJ2-3; D is ambiguous. The germline V gene has CDR1 LNHDA and CDR2 SQIVND (reference sequence). The CDR3 is 15 residues long. The V end lost 6 bases, the J end lost 1 base, and 14 bases lay between the germline ends. CDR3 DNA: TGTGCCAGTAGAGCCGACCGGACGGGCACAGATACGCAGTATTTT. Its translation: CASRADRTGTDTQYF.

V and J are TRBV29-1 and TRBJ1-4, with TRBD1 matching 7 bases. Trimming cost V 6 bases and J 6 bases; bases outside gene matches: 1. Germline lookup yields CDR1 SQVTM and CDR2 ANQGSEA. There are 11 residues in the CDR3. This CDR3 is CSVGTDEKLFF. CDR3 nucleotide sequence: TGCAGCGTCGGGACAGATGAAAAACTGTTTTTT.

J is TRBJ2-7 and V is TRBV4-3; no clear D gene. This CDR3 is 13 amino acids long. Trimming pared 0 bases from V and 4 bases from J, leaving 7 bases between. Germline-derived CDR1 and CDR2 are LGHNA and YSLEER. For the CDR3, the DNA is TGCGCCAGCAGCCAAGATCCCCGGTACGAGCAGTACTTC. Its protein product is CASSQDPRYEQYF.